What follows are 21 T cell receptor beta chains derived from one specimen sequenced in a study of T cell repertoires in ileal Crohn's disease. Clones were sequenced by immunoSEQ multiplex PCR, and TCRdb holds only the in-frame ones, with some missing. The repertoire holds around 2,000 clones, with under 85% as singletons. Sequenced sample: ileal tissue. These receptors were collected from an adult with Crohn's disease.

The chain links TRBV4-1 to TRBJ2-7, with 8 bases aligning to TRBD1. Unmatched junction bases numbered 7, after V lost 3 bases and J lost 0 bases. The germline gives CDR1 MGHRA, CDR2 YSYEKL. The CDR3 is made up of 16 amino acids. CDR3 sequence (DNA): TGCGCCAGCAGCCACACAGCAGGGGGCGCCTCCTACGAGCAGTACTTC. This sequence encodes CASSHTAGGASYEQYF.

This chain uses TRBV9 with TRBJ1-1; no clear D. V was cut by 4 bases and J by 6 bases, with 7 bases left in between. The CDR3 has 11 residues. Germline values: CDR1 SGDLS, CDR2 YYNGEE. The CDR3 here is CASSPRSEAFF. CDR3 in DNA: TGTGCCAGCAGCCCGAGATCTGAAGCTTTCTTT.

This clone has more than one count but fewer than ten. V and J are TRBV15 and TRBJ2-7; a weak D match, TRBD2 (6 bases). The CDR3 has 15 residues. The V gene's germline CDR1 is LNHNV and CDR2 YYDKDF (reference sequence). The ends were cut back, 4 bases at V and 3 bases at J, with 16 bases in the middle. The chain's CDR3 is CATSNPASGVYEQYF. The DNA for the CDR3 is TGTGCCACCAGCAACCCCGCCTCGGGGGTCTACGAGCAGTACTTC.

The V gene is TRBV7-2, the J gene TRBJ2-7; D not certain. CDR3 length: 12 amino acids. Per germline, CDR1 SGHTA and CDR2 FQGNSA. V shed 2 bases and J shed 3 bases, with 5 bases lying between them. This CDR3 is CASSLNFYEQYF. The CDR3 coding sequence is TGTGCCAGCAGCTTAAACTTCTACGAGCAGTACTTC.

The chain carries TRBV7-6 and TRBJ2-7; tentative D call: TRBD1 (6 bases). CDR1 SGHVS and CDR2 FNYEAQ come from the germline V gene. The V end was cut by 5 bases, the J end by 2 bases, with 16 bases between. CDR3 length: 15 amino acids. The chain's CDR3 is CASSLGQGSTYEQYF. The CDR3 DNA is TGTGCCAGCAGCCTCGGGCAGGGGAGTACCTACGAGCAGTACTTC. Based on the CDR3 plus reference TRBV7-6 and TRBJ2-7, the full variable domain is GAGVSQSPRYKVTKRGQDVALRCDPISGHVSLYWYRQALGQGPEFLTYFNYEAQQDKSGLPNDRFSAERPEGSISTLTIQRTEQRDSAMYRCASSLGQGSTYEQYFGPGTRLTVT.

The genes are TRBV4-1 and TRBJ2-3; TRBD2 matches at 8 bases. Germline V gene data show CDR1 as MGHRA and CDR2 as YSYEKL. The CDR3 contains 15 residues. The ends lost 1 base at V and 4 bases at J; junction bases unmatched: 4. This chain's CDR3 is CASSQASGSSDTQYF. CDR3 nucleotides: TGCGCCAGCAGCCAAGCCAGCGGGAGCTCAGATACGCAGTATTTT.

V usage is TRBV5-4 and J usage is TRBJ2-3; 10 bases fit TRBD2. Germline CDR1 and CDR2: SGHNT and YYREEE (reference sequence). The CDR3 extends over 16 amino acids. Trimming at V came to 2 bases and at J to 6 bases, leaving 9 bases not matched to a gene. The CDR3 DNA sequence: TGTGCCAGCAGCTTAAGGTGGCTAGCGGGAGACGATACGCAGTATTTT. Protein sequence: CASSLRWLAGDDTQYF. The complete variable domain, with remaining parts taken from reference TRBV5-4 and TRBJ2-3, reads ETGVTQSPTHLIKTRGQQVTLRCSSQSGHNTVSWYQQALGQGPQFIFQYYREEENGRGNFPPRFSGLQFPNYSSELNVNALELDDSALYLCASSLRWLAGDDTQYFGPGTRLTVL.

The rearrangement links TRBV18 to TRBJ2-7; 9 bases line up with TRBD2. The CDR3 runs 16 residues. The germline gives CDR1 KGHSH, CDR2 LQKENI. V was clipped by 3 bases and J by 1 base; unmatched bases: 7. The CDR3 DNA reads as TGTGCCAGCTCACCTGGTAGCGGGGGCTATTCCTACGAGCAGTACTTC. Translation: CASSPGSGGYSYEQYF.

V gene TRBV29-1 combines with J gene TRBJ2-6, with D possibly matching TRBD2 (6 bases). The CDR3 covers 17 residues. Germline loops: CDR1 SQVTM, CDR2 ANQGSEA. V was clipped by 4 bases and J by 5 bases, with 21 bases between them. Here the CDR3 reads CSVASSLAQSRANVLTF. DNA of the CDR3: TGCAGCGTTGCTTCCTCACTAGCACAAAGTCGGGCCAACGTCCTGACTTTC.

The CDR3 loop reads CASSPSGGIPYGYTF. In nucleotides, the CDR3 is TGTGCCAGCAGCCCTTCAGGGGGTATCCCCTATGGCTACACCTTC. The chain is built from TRBV7-6 and TRBJ1-2; 7 bases fit TRBD1. This CDR3 contains 15 residues. J lost 4 bases, V lost 5 bases, and 10 bases had no gene match. From germline, CDR1 is SGHVS and CDR2 FNYEAQ.

The chain couples TRBV6-4 to TRBJ1-2, with TRBD1 matching over 7 bases. This CDR3 is built from 14 residues. Germline V gives CDR1 MRHNA, CDR2 SNTAGT. J lost 7 bases, V lost 5 bases, and 10 bases had no gene match. CDR3 sequence: CASSSYRGTGGYTF. In DNA, the CDR3 is TGTGCCAGCAGTTCCTACAGGGGAACGGGTGGCTACACCTTC.

The V call is TRBV15, the J call TRBJ1-4, with 7 positions matching TRBD1. This CDR3 is built from 13 residues. V was pared by 8 bases and J by 8 bases, with 8 bases of the junction left unmatched. CDR1 and CDR2 from the germline V gene are LNHNV and YYDKDF (reference sequence). The CDR3 DNA is TGTGCCACCTCCGGGCAGGGGGGCGAAAAACTGTTTTTT. Protein: CATSGQGGEKLFF.

V is TRBV6-5 and J is TRBJ2-1; TRBD2 matches at 7 bases. Germline assignment: CDR1 MNHEY and CDR2 SVGAGI. The CDR3 extends over 14 amino acids. Trimming took 7 bases from V and 5 from J; bases not matched to a gene: 8. In DNA form, the CDR3 reads TGTGCCAGCAAATGGGGAGGGTTTGACAATGAGCAGTTCTTC. The encoded protein is CASKWGGFDNEQFF.

J is TRBJ2-5 and V is TRBV11-2; 8 nucleotides match TRBD2. The CDR3 has 15 amino acids. V lost 0 bases to trimming and J lost 5 bases; unmatched junction nucleotides: 5. From germline, CDR1 is SGHAT and CDR2 FQNNGV. DNA of the CDR3: TGTGCCAGCAGCTTAGAGAGCGGGGGATGGGAGACCCAGTACTTC. Protein product: CASSLESGGWETQYF. The full variable domain, rest sourced from reference TRBV11-2 and TRBJ2-5, is EAGVAQSPRYKIIEKRQSVAFWCNPISGHATLYWYQQILGQGPKLLIQFQNNGVVDDSQLPKDRFSAERLKGVDSTLKIQPAKLEDSAVYLCASSLESGGWETQYFGPGTRLLVL.

The chain is built from TRBV4-3 and TRBJ2-3, with D perhaps matching TRBD1 (5 bases). V lost 0 bases and J 7 bases, leaving 17 bases between the germline ends. The CDR3 spans 16 residues. Germline V lookup: CDR1 LGHNA, CDR2 YSLEER. This chain's CDR3 is CASSQDQRQGRNTQYF. The CDR3 region has the DNA TGCGCCAGCAGCCAAGATCAGCGCCAGGGTAGGAATACGCAGTATTTT.

This clone has a single count. The chain is built from TRBV10-3 and TRBJ2-5; 8 bases fit TRBD2. The end of the DNA is better explained by TRBJ2-7, so the J call may be wrong. The length of the CDR3 is 15 residues. In germline, CDR1 is ENHRY, CDR2 SYGVKD. CDR3 sequence (DNA): TGTGCCATCAGTGGGTCCGGGGGGGCAGAGGACGAGCAGTACTTC. Translated: CAISGSGGAEDEQYF.

The chain employs TRBV18 and TRBJ2-1; 10 nucleotides agree with TRBD2. Trimming removed 1 base from V and 5 bases from J; junction bases left unmatched: 2. Germline CDR1 KGHSH, CDR2 LQKENI. The CDR3 has 15 residues. This chain's CDR3 is CASSPRTSGDNEQFF. CDR3 nucleotides: TGTGCCAGCTCACCACGGACTAGCGGAGACAATGAGCAGTTCTTC.

The chain links TRBV19 to TRBJ2-1; the match to TRBD2 covers 9 bases. The V gene end was trimmed by 5 bases and the J gene end by 7 bases; junction bases not matched to a gene: 6. This CDR3 has 14 amino acids. Per germline, CDR1 LNHDA and CDR2 SQIVND (reference sequence). The CDR3: CASSASGALNEQFF. DNA of the CDR3: TGTGCCAGTAGTGCTAGCGGGGCCCTAAATGAGCAGTTCTTC. Full variable domain (outside the CDR3, taken from reference TRBV19 and TRBJ2-1): DGGITQSPKYLFRKEGQNVTLSCEQNLNHDAMYWYRQDPGQGLRLIYYSQIVNDFQKGDIAEGYSVSREKKESFPLTVTSAQKNPTAFYLCASSASGALNEQFFGPGTRLTVL.

The table lists this clone with a few counts. The genes are TRBV2 and TRBJ2-5, with TRBD2 matching over 7 bases. With 3 bases clipped from V and 2 bases from J, the junction kept 6 bases outside the gene matches. Germline V gives CDR1 SNHLY, CDR2 FYNNEI. The CDR3 covers 15 residues. CDR3 DNA sequence: TGTGCCAGCAGTGAGGGGCGGGAGTCACAAGAGACCCAGTACTTC. This gives the protein CASSEGRESQETQYF.

The chain carries TRBV6-1 and TRBJ2-7, with TRBD2 matching over 12 bases. The CDR3 extends over 12 amino acids. Germline V lookup: CDR1 MNHNS, CDR2 SASEGT. As DNA, the CDR3 is TGTGCCAGCAGTGAAATGGCTAGCGGGAGGGCGGTC. It translates to CASSEMASGRAV.

The V and J genes are TRBV6-1 and TRBJ2-5; D may be TRBD2 (5 bases). Germline CDR1 reads MNHNS; CDR2 reads SASEGT. CDR3 size: 12 residues. V lost 6 bases and J lost 5, with 10 bases in between. The CDR3 protein is CASSGTGETQYF. Written as DNA, the CDR3 is TGTGCCAGCAGCGGTACGGGGGAGACCCAGTACTTC.